The clone carrying this TCR beta chain was recorded only once. Its antigen is unidentified. This entry comes from a study of T cells in localized non-small cell lung cancer. Broader study findings: Patients showing higher blood T cell density tended to see longer overall survival. Maximal T cell clonality occurred in uninvolved adjacent lung, with tumor ranking below it. The appearance of a median roughly 53 of the top 100 tumor clones was seen in adjacent lung.

The CDR3 sequence is 14 residues long. Germline values: CDR1 SGHRS, CDR2 YFSETQ. V lost 4 bases, J lost 1 base, and 11 bases lay in between. Only in-frame clones appear in the TCRdb table, and some are missing; sequencing was by immunoSEQ multiplex PCR. The sample has over 20,000 clones, 65% to 85% seen once. The sequenced sample was peripheral blood, obtained before any cancer treatment. The clonotype originates from a man between 35 and 75 years old with stage III squamous cell lung carcinoma. This chain joins TRBV5-1 and TRBJ2-5, with D tentatively TRBD1 (5 bases). CDR3 residues: CASSPRQIQETQYF. CDR3 nucleotides: TGCGCCAGCAGCCCTCGACAGATCCAAGAGACCCAGTACTTC.